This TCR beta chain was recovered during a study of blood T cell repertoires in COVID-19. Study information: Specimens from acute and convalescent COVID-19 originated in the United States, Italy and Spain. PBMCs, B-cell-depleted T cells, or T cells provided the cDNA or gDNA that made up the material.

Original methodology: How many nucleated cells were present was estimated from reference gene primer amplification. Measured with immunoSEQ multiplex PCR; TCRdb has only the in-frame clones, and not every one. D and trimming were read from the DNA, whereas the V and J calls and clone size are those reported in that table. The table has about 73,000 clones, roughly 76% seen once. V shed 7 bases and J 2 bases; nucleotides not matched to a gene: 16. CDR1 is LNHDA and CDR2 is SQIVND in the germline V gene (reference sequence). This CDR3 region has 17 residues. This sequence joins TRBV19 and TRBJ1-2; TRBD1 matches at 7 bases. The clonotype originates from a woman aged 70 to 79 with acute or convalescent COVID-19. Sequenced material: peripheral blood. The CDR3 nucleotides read TGTGCCAGTACCCCTTGGGGAACAGGGGATACAAACTATGGCTACACCTTC. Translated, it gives CASTPWGTGDTNYGYTF.